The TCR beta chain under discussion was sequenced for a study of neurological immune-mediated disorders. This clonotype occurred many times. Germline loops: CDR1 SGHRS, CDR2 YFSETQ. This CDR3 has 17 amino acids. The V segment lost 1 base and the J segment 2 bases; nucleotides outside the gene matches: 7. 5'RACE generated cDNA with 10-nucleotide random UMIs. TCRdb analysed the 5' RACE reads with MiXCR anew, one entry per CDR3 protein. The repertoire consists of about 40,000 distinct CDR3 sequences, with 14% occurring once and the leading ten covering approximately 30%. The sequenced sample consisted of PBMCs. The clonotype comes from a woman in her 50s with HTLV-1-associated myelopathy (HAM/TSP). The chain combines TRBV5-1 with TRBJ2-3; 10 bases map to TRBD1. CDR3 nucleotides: TGCGCCAGCAGCTTGCAACCAGGACAGGGGGACACAGATACGCAGTATTTT. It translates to CASSLQPGQGDTDTQYF.